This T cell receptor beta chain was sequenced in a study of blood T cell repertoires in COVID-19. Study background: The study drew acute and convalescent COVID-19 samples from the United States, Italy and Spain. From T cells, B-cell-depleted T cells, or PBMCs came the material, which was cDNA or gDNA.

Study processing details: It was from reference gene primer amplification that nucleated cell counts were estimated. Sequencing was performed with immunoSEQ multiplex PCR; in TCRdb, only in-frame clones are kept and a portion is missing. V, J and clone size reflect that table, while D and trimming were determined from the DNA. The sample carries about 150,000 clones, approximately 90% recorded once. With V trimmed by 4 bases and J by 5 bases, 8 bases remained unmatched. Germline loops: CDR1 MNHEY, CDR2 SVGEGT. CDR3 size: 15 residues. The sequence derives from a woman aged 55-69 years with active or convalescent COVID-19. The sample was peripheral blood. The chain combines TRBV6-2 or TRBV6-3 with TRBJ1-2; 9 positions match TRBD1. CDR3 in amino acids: CASSSLPGQGYGYTF. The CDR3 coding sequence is TGTGCCAGCAGTTCTTTACCGGGACAGGGATATGGCTACACCTTC.